This record covers a single T cell receptor (beta chain). These data come from a study of blood T cell repertoires in COVID-19. The wider study: PBMCs, B-cell-depleted T cells, or T cells were the source of the cDNA or gDNA that made up the material.

The germline V and J ends were trimmed by 0 bases and 2 bases, with 13 bases remaining between them. The CDR3 loop spans 16 amino acids. Germline V CDR1 and CDR2: LGHNA, YNFKEQ. Method: immunoSEQ multiplex PCR; TCRdb's copy keeps in-frame clones and lacks some. The sample includes some 210,000 clones, approximately 90% seen only once; the top ten take roughly 5.6%. The chain has TRBV4-2 and TRBJ2-5; no clear D. The material sequenced was peripheral blood. This TCR was sampled from a woman aged 40 to 49 who had recovered from COVID-19. The CDR3 DNA reads as TGTGCCAGCAGCCAAGAGGCAGGCTCGATGCAAGAGACCCAGTACTTC. It codes for CASSQEAGSMQETQYF.